The 3 T cell receptor beta chains presented below share a single source sample, sequenced in a study of regulatory T cells in long-lasting Graves disease. Noted time point: newly diagnosed GD, antithyroid drugs for less than 3 months. Researchers made the TCR library from RNA that was extracted from PBMCs. According to the study, TCR beta libraries were built with iRepertoire HTBI primers and CDR3-region Arm-PCR. TCRdb re-called the multiplex PCR reads through MiXCR, storing one row per CDR3 protein. The repertoire holds some 330,000 distinct CDR3 sequences, with about 11% as singletons. In addition, the sample was reused for a study of T cells in Graves' hyperthyroidism and ophthalmopathy.

This sample comprised peripheral blood mononuclear cells (PBMCs), obtained at new diagnosis, from a patient treated with antithyroid drugs. These receptor sequences come from a young woman with Graves disease.

The gene calls are TRBV6-5 and TRBJ1-4; D possibly corresponds to TRBD1 (5 bases). Trimming took 2 bases from V and 7 from J, leaving 17 bases between them. The CDR3 loop spans 16 amino acids. Germline loops: CDR1 MNHEY, CDR2 SVGAGI. The CDR3 DNA sequence: TGTGCCAGCAGTTACCGTCCGGCAGGGCCGCGTGAAAAACTGTTTTTT. Its translation is CASSYRPAGPREKLFF.

The chain uses TRBV4-3 and TRBJ2-1; the D is unclear. The CDR3 has 17 residues. Germline CDR1 LGHNA, CDR2 YSLEER. V lost 0 bases and J lost 0, with 12 bases in between. The CDR3 here is CASSQDSLAASYNEQFF. CDR3 sequence (DNA): TGCGCCAGCAGCCAAGATAGTTTGGCGGCCTCCTACAATGAGCAGTTCTTC.

Ten or more counts support this clonotype. The chain is built from TRBV12-3 or TRBV12-4 and TRBJ2-2; 7 bases map to TRBD1. The CDR3 contains 15 residues. The V segment lost 5 bases and the J segment 3 bases; nucleotides outside the gene matches: 6. CDR3 in amino acids: CASSPRDRYTGELFF. Here the CDR3 DNA reads TGTGCCAGCAGTCCGAGGGACAGATACACCGGGGAGCTGTTTTTT.